These 24 T cell receptor beta chains share one sample of origin, sequenced in a study of blood T cell repertoires in COVID-19. The method was immunoSEQ multiplex PCR; TCRdb's version includes in-frame clones alone and lacks a portion of them. The repertoire includes some 73,000 clones, about four fifths of them detected once, and 28% sits in the top ten. The sample taken for sequencing was peripheral blood. Receptor source: a human donor in a cohort sampled during active COVID-19.

The V call is TRBV6-5, the J call TRBJ2-7, with 13 bases identical to TRBD2. Germline CDR1 is MNHEY and CDR2 is SVGAGI. The CDR3 length is 13 residues. V lost 6 bases, J lost 12 bases, and 8 bases stayed unmatched. The DNA of the CDR3 is TGTGCCAGCAGGGAGACTAGCGGGGGGCCGGGGTACTTC. It yields the protein CASRETSGGPGYF.

The chain recombines TRBV2 with TRBJ2-3, with 8 bases that match TRBD2. The CDR3 covers 14 residues. CDR1 is SNHLY, CDR2 FYNNEI, per germline. V lost 6 bases to trimming and J lost 2 bases; unmatched junction nucleotides: 4. CDR3 sequence reads: CASSREGYTDTQYF. The CDR3 DNA sequence: TGTGCCAGCAGCCGGGAGGGATACACAGATACGCAGTATTTT. Using reference TRBV2 and TRBJ2-3 for the parts outside the CDR3, the full variable domain is EPEVTQTPSHQVTQMGQEVILRCVPISNHLYFYWYRQILGQKVEFLVSFYNNEISEKSEIFDDQFSVERPDGSNFTLKIRSTKLEDSAMYFCASSREGYTDTQYFGPGTRLTVL.

J is TRBJ1-2 and V is TRBV7-9, with 12 bases aligning to TRBD1. The CDR3 spans 15 residues. Germline values: CDR1 SEHNR, CDR2 FQNEAQ (reference sequence). The V segment lost 5 bases and the J segment 8 bases; nucleotides outside the gene matches: 9. CDR3 in DNA: TGTGCCAGCAGCATCGGGACAGGGGGCGCGGCCGGCTACACCTTC. Protein sequence: CASSIGTGGAAGYTF.

The rearrangement joins TRBV6-1 to TRBJ1-5; D is unresolved. The CDR3 contains 13 residues. Deletions cut 2 bases from V and 5 bases from J, with 7 bases between. Per the germline V gene, CDR1 is MNHNS and CDR2 is SASEGT. Written as DNA, the CDR3 is TGTGCCAGCAGTGAAATGGGAGATCAGCCCCAGCATTTT. Translation gives CASSEMGDQPQHF.

This chain connects TRBV14 to TRBJ1-2; unclear D gene. This CDR3 region has 13 residues. Germline V gene lookup returns CDR1 SGHDN and CDR2 FVKESK. V was trimmed by 3 bases and J by 4 bases, leaving 9 bases between them. DNA of the CDR3: TGTGCCAGCAGCCATCTAAACAGCTATGGCTACACCTTC. Protein sequence: CASSHLNSYGYTF. The entire variable domain, with the rest obtained from reference TRBV14 and TRBJ1-2, is as follows: EAGVTQFPSHSVIEKGQTVTLRCDPISGHDNLYWYRRVMGKEIKFLLHFVKESKQDESGMPNNRFLAERTGGTYSTLKVQPAELEDSGVYFCASSHLNSYGYTFGSGTRLTVV.

This chain uses TRBV7-9 with TRBJ1-1, with a weak D call TRBD1 (5 bases). This CDR3 contains 14 residues. V dropped 2 bases and J dropped 6 bases, with 13 bases sitting between them. Per the germline V gene, CDR1 is SEHNR and CDR2 is FQNEAQ (reference sequence). The CDR3 protein is CASSLLGGRAEAFF. The CDR3 DNA follows: TGTGCCAGCAGCTTACTCGGGGGGAGGGCTGAAGCTTTCTTT.

The gene calls are TRBV7-9 and TRBJ2-3; 10 bases agree with TRBD1. There are 16 residues in the CDR3. CDR1 SEHNR and CDR2 FQNEAQ come from the germline V gene (reference sequence). The V segment lost 5 bases and the J segment 2 bases; nucleotides outside the gene matches: 7. Here the CDR3 DNA reads TGTGCCAGCAGCCAGGGACAGGGGACTTCCACAGATACGCAGTATTTT. It specifies CASSQGQGTSTDTQYF.

The CDR3 loop reads CASTHASRTDTQYF. For the CDR3, the DNA is TGTGCCAGCACCCACGCCTCCAGGACAGATACGCAGTATTTT. V usage is TRBV25-1 and J usage is TRBJ2-3; the D is unclear. The V and J ends lost 7 bases and 3 bases respectively, with 14 bases between them. Germline lookup yields CDR1 MGHDK and CDR2 SYGVNS. The CDR3 is 14 amino acids. The full variable domain, its missing parts supplied by reference TRBV25-1 and TRBJ2-3, is EADIYQTPRYLVIGTGKKITLECSQTMGHDKMYWYQQDPGMELHLIHYSYGVNSTEKGDLSSESTVSRIRTEHFPLTLESARPSHTSQYLCASTHASRTDTQYFGPGTRLTVL.

The J gene is TRBJ1-4, the V gene TRBV7-9, with 7 bases aligning to TRBD1. The germline V gene has CDR1 SEHNR and CDR2 FQNEAQ (reference sequence). The CDR3 sequence is 15 residues long. V shed 5 bases, J shed 5 bases, and the junction held 8 bases outside the gene matches. The DNA for the CDR3 is TGTGCCAGCAGCGGGCGGACAGGCCCCAATGAAAAACTGTTTTTT. Translation: CASSGRTGPNEKLFF.

This clone is a singleton in its sample. The V gene is TRBV13, the J gene TRBJ2-5; a weak D match, TRBD1 (6 bases). The CDR3 consists of 14 residues. CDR1 and CDR2 from the germline V gene are PRHDT and FYEKMQ (reference sequence). V was pared by 2 bases and J by 4 bases, with 11 bases between. CDR3 sequence reads: CASSLLGARETQYF. CDR3 bases: TGTGCCAGCAGCTTACTGGGGGCTAGAGAGACCCAGTACTTC.

CDR3 sequence reads: CAISNLPKTSGSTDTQYF. In DNA form, the CDR3 reads TGTGCCATCAGTAATCTACCGAAAACCAGCGGGAGCACAGATACGCAGTATTTT. J is TRBJ2-3 and V is TRBV10-3; maybe TRBD2 (6 bases). The CDR3 extends over 18 amino acids. Per the germline V gene, CDR1 is ENHRY and CDR2 is SYGVKD. Between the trimmed V and J ends, which lost 5 bases and 0 bases, there was a span of 21 bases.

J is TRBJ1-1 and V is TRBV13; no clear D gene. CDR1 and CDR2 (germline): PRHDT, FYEKMQ (reference sequence). This CDR3 is 14 amino acids long. Trimming took off 5 bases at V and 0 bases at J, with 10 bases between the two ends. CDR3 sequence: CASSGEALNTEAFF. The DNA of the CDR3 is TGTGCCAGCAGCGGGGAGGCCTTGAACACTGAAGCTTTCTTT.

This sequence joins TRBV6-2 or TRBV6-3 and TRBJ2-1, with 10 nucleotides matching TRBD2. The germline V gene encodes CDR1 MNHEY and CDR2 SVGEGT. V lost 5 bases, J lost 4 bases, and 5 bases stayed unmatched. CDR3 size: 15 residues. CDR3 nucleotide sequence: TGTGCCAGCAGTGATAGCGGGGGGCCATACAATGAGCAGTTCTTC. This encodes CASSDSGGPYNEQFF.

The chain joins TRBV10-2 to TRBJ2-7, with TRBD2 as a possible D gene (5 bases). Trimming shortened V by 0 bases and J by 2 bases, and 14 bases separated the two germline ends. CDR3 length: 16 amino acids. CDR1 and CDR2 from the germline V gene are WSHSY and SAAADI. The DNA for the CDR3 is TGCGCCAGCAGTGAGTCGGATAGCGCTTCCCCCTACGAGCAGTACTTC. Translated, it gives CASSESDSASPYEQYF.

The rearrangement links TRBV4-3 to TRBJ2-2; 13 nucleotides align to TRBD2. CDR3 size: 21 residues. J lost 1 base, V lost 1 base, and 12 bases had no gene match. Germline lookup yields CDR1 LGHNA and CDR2 YSLEER. CDR3 region: CASSQVGSLAGGLKNTGELFF. The DNA of the CDR3 is TGCGCCAGCAGCCAAGTAGGGTCACTAGCGGGGGGGCTTAAGAACACCGGGGAGCTGTTTTTT.

This clone was seen a handful of times. The chain links TRBV4-2 to TRBJ1-1; a possible D gene is TRBD1 (6 bases). Germline V gives CDR1 LGHNA, CDR2 YNFKEQ. Deletions cut 5 bases from V and 1 base from J, with 14 bases between. This CDR3 region has 15 residues. CDR3 nucleotides: TGTGCCAGCAGCTTATGGGGAGGGGGGAACACTGAAGCTTTCTTT. It codes for CASSLWGGGNTEAFF.

In nucleotides, the CDR3 is TGTGCCAGCTCCGGGACAGGGGACTATGGCTACACCTTC. Translated, it gives CASSGTGDYGYTF. The chain employs TRBV3-1 (or the pseudogene TRBV3-2) and TRBJ1-2, with TRBD1 matching 10 bases. The germline V gene has CDR1 LGHDT and CDR2 YNNKEL (reference sequence). The CDR3 is made up of 13 amino acids. Trimming took 8 bases from V and 3 from J; bases not matched to a gene: 3.

V gene TRBV3-1 (or the pseudogene TRBV3-2) combines with J gene TRBJ1-1; 8 positions match TRBD1. The ends lost 6 bases at V and 5 bases at J; junction bases unmatched: 8. Germline V gives CDR1 LGHDT, CDR2 YNNKEL (reference sequence). This CDR3 region has 14 residues. CDR3 protein: CASRGGDRSTEAFF. In DNA, the CDR3 is TGTGCCAGCAGGGGGGGGGACAGGAGTACTGAAGCTTTCTTT.

The V gene is TRBV6-2 or TRBV6-3, the J gene TRBJ1-4, with no clear D. The V and J ends lost 4 bases and 4 bases respectively, with 10 bases between them. Looked up from germline, CDR1 is MNHEY and CDR2 is SVGEGT. The CDR3 spans 14 residues. The CDR3 coding sequence is TGTGCCAGCAGTTCCCGGCGGATTAATGAAAAACTGTTTTTT. It translates to CASSSRRINEKLFF.

The chain recombines TRBV28 with TRBJ1-1, with D maybe TRBD1 (5 bases). The V end was cut by 3 bases, the J end by 4 bases, with 9 bases between. The CDR3 runs 13 residues. Germline V gene lookup returns CDR1 MDHEN and CDR2 SYDVKM. DNA for the CDR3: TGTGCCAGCAGTTTTTTCGGGGGCACTGAAGCTTTCTTT. This translates into CASSFFGGTEAFF.

The chain couples TRBV7-8 to TRBJ2-2, with D possibly matching TRBD1 (6 bases). The CDR3 extends over 15 amino acids. With 1 base removed from V and 4 bases from J, the gap between germline ends came to 10 bases. Germline assignment: CDR1 SGHVS and CDR2 FQNEAQ. The chain's CDR3 is CASSLGGPTTGELFF. The DNA of the CDR3 is TGTGCCAGCAGCTTAGGGGGGCCTACCACCGGGGAGCTGTTTTTT.

The chain couples TRBV11-2 to TRBJ2-3; possible D gene TRBD1, 7 bases. V was shortened by 0 bases and J by 5 bases, with 18 bases between the two germline ends. Germline-derived CDR1 and CDR2 are SGHAT and FQNNGV. CDR3 size: 17 residues. The CDR3 DNA follows: TGTGCCAGCAGCTTAGAAACAGGGGCCTCCGGGGGAGATACGCAGTATTTT. It encodes CASSLETGASGGDTQYF. Complete variable domain (other parts from reference TRBV11-2 and TRBJ2-3): EAGVAQSPRYKIIEKRQSVAFWCNPISGHATLYWYQQILGQGPKLLIQFQNNGVVDDSQLPKDRFSAERLKGVDSTLKIQPAKLEDSAVYLCASSLETGASGGDTQYFGPGTRLTVL.

The chain employs TRBV19 and TRBJ2-3; maybe TRBD2 (6 bases). This CDR3 is built from 13 residues. Trimming left V 4 bases short and J 2 bases short, with 7 bases between. Germline assignment: CDR1 LNHDA and CDR2 SQIVND (reference sequence). The DNA for the CDR3 is TGTGCCAGTAGTACGGGAGACACAGATACGCAGTATTTT. It encodes CASSTGDTDTQYF.

This clone is medium-sized within its sample. The rearrangement links TRBV10-3 to TRBJ2-7; 8 positions agree with TRBD2. The CDR3 contains 14 residues. The V segment lost 4 bases and the J segment 2 bases; nucleotides outside the gene matches: 4. Germline values: CDR1 ENHRY, CDR2 SYGVKD. The CDR3 DNA is TGTGCCATCAGTGTCGACGGGGGGGCCTACGAGCAGTACTTC. Translation gives CAISVDGGAYEQYF.